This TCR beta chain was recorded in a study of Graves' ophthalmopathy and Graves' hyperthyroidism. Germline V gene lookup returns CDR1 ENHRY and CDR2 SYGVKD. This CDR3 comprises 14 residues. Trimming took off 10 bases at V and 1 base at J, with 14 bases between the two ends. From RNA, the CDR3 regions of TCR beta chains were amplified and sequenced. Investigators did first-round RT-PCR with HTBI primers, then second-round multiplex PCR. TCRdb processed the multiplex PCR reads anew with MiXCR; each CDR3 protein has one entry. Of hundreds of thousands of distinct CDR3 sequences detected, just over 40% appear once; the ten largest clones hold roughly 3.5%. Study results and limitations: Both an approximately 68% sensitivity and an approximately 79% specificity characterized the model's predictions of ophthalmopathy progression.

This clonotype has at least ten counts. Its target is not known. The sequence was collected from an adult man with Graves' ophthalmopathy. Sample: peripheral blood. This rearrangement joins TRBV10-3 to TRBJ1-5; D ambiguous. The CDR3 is CASTLDLSNQPQHF. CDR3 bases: TGTGCCAGCACTTTGGACCTAAGCAATCAGCCCCAGCATTTT.